This T cell receptor (beta chain) was identified during a study of blood T cell repertoires in COVID-19. Study summary: The United States, Italy and Spain provided the acute and convalescent COVID-19 samples. In each case, the material was cDNA or gDNA derived from T cells, B-cell-depleted T cells, or PBMCs.

The CDR3 totals 15 residues. The V and J ends lost 0 bases and 1 base respectively, with 10 bases between them. The germline gives CDR1 SGHKS, CDR2 YYEKEE (reference sequence). Original methodology: Counts of nucleated cells, estimated from reference gene primer amplification, were obtained. This table comes from immunoSEQ multiplex PCR, and its TCRdb copy is limited to in-frame clones, with some not included. The DNA gave D and trimming, while V, J and clone size come from that table. The sample includes about 190,000 clones, 70% to 85% of them seen just once. This receptor was identified in a woman in her twenties or thirties with acute or convalescent COVID-19. The sequenced sample was peripheral blood. The chain employs TRBV5-5 and TRBJ1-1; D is unresolved. CDR3 loop: CASSLAYAGNTEAFF. CDR3 sequence (DNA): TGTGCCAGCAGCTTGGCCTATGCAGGGAACACTGAAGCTTTCTTT.